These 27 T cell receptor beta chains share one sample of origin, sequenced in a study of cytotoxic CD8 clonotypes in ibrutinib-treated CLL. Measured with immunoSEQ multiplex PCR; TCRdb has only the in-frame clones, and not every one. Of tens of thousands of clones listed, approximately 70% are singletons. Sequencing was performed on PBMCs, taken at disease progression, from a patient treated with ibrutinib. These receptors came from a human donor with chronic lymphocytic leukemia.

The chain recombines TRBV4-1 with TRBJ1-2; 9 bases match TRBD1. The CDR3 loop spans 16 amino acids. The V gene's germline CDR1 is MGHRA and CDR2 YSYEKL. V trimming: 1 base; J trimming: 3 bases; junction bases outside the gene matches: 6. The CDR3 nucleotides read TGCGCCAGCAGCCAAGCATACAGGACAGGGGACTATGGCTACACCTTC. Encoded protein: CASSQAYRTGDYGYTF.

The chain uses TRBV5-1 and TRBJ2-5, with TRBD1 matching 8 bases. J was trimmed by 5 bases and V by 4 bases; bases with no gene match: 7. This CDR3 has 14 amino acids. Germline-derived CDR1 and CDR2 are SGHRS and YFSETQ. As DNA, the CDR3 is TGCGCCAGCAGCGAGGGACAGGCGACCGAGACCCAGTACTTC. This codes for CASSEGQATETQYF.

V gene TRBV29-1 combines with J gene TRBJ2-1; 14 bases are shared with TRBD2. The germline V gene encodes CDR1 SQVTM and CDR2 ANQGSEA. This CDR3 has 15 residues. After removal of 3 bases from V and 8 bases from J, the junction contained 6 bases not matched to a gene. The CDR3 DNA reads TGCAGCGTTGAGACTAGCGGGGGGGCGGTCGATGAGCAGTTCTTC. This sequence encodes CSVETSGGAVDEQFF.

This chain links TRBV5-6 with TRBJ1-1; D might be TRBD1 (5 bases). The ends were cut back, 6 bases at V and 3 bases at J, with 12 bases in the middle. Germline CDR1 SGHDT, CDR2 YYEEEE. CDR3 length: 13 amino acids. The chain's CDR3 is CASNKVRDTEAFF. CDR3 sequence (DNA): TGTGCCAGCAACAAGGTCAGGGACACTGAAGCTTTCTTT.

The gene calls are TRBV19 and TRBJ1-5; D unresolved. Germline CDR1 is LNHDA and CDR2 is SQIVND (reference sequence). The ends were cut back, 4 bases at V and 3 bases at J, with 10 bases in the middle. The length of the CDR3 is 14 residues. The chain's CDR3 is CASSRYGINQPQHF. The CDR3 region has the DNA TGTGCCAGTAGTAGGTACGGTATCAATCAGCCCCAGCATTTT.

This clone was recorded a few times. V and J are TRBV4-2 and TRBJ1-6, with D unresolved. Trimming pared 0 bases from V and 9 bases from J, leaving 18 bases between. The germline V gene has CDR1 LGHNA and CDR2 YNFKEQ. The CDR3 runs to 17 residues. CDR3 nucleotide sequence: TGTGCCAGCAGCCAAGATGGATTAGATAGGGCCGCTTCACCCCTCCACTTT. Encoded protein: CASSQDGLDRAASPLHF.

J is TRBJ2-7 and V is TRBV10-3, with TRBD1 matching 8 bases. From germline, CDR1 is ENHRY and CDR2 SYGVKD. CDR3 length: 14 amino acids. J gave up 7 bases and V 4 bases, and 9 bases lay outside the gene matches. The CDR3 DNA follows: TGTGCCATCAGTGTCACGACAGGGGCGGGTGAGCAGTACTTC. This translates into CAISVTTGAGEQYF.

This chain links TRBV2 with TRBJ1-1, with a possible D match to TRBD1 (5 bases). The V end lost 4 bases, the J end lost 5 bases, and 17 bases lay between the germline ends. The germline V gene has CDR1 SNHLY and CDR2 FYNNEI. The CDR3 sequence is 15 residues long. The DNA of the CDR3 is TGTGCCAGCAGTGCCCTGGGGCACCCCGATACTGAAGCTTTCTTT. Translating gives CASSALGHPDTEAFF.

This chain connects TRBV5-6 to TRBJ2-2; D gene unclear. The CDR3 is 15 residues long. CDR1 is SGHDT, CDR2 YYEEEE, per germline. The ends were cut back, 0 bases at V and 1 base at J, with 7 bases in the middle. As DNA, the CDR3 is TGTGCCAGCAGCTTGGGCCAATTGAACACCGGGGAGCTGTTTTTT. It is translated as CASSLGQLNTGELFF.

DNA of the CDR3: TGTGCCAGCAGCCCGTCGGGGCCCCTCTATGGCTACACCTTC. It translates to CASSPSGPLYGYTF. The chain carries TRBV5-6 and TRBJ1-2, with D maybe TRBD1 (5 bases). There are 14 residues in the CDR3. V gave up 4 bases and J gave up 4 bases, with 14 bases separating them. Germline V gene lookup returns CDR1 SGHDT and CDR2 YYEEEE.

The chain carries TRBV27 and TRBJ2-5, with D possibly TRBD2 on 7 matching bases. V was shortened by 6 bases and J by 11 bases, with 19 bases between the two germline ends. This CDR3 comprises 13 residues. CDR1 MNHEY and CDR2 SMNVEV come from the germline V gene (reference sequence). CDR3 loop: CASSEGGGVRQYF. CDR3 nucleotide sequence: TGTGCCAGCAGCGAAGGCGGGGGCGTCCGTCAGTACTTC.

CDR3 protein: CASSQDGGRYTF. The CDR3 DNA is TGCGCCAGCAGCCAAGATGGAGGACGCTACACCTTC. This chain connects TRBV4-1 to TRBJ1-2; D uncertain. The CDR3 runs 12 residues. Deletions cut 0 bases from V and 9 bases from J, with 8 bases between. The V gene's germline CDR1 is MGHRA and CDR2 YSYEKL.

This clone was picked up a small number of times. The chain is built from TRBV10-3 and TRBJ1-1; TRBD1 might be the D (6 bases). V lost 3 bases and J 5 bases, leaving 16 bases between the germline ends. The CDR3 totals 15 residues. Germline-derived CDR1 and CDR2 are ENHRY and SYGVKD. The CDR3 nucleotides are TGTGCCATCAGTGAAGGAGGAGGGGGTTTAACTGAAGCTTTCTTT. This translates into CAISEGGGGLTEAFF.

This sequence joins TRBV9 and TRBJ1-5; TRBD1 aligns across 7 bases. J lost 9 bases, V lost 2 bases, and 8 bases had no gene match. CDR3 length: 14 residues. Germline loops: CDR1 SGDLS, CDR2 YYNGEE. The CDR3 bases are TGTGCCAGCAGCGTGGAGGGGGCGCAGGGGCCCCAGCATTTT. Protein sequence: CASSVEGAQGPQHF.

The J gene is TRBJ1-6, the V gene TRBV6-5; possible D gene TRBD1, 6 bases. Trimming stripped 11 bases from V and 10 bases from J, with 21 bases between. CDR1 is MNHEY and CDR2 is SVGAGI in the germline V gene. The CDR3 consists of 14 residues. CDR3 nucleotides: TGTGCCGTCTCCCGGGGGCCCCGGGCCTCACCCCTCCACTTT. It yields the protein CAVSRGPRASPLHF.

CDR3 loop: CASSPREGGYEQYF. DNA of the CDR3: TGTGCCAGCAGCCCTAGGGAGGGGGGCTACGAGCAGTACTTC. The chain combines TRBV7-8 with TRBJ2-7; maybe TRBD2 (7 bases). CDR3 length: 14 residues. Between the trimmed V and J ends, which lost 5 bases and 3 bases, there was a span of 14 bases. Germline lookup yields CDR1 SGHVS and CDR2 FQNEAQ.

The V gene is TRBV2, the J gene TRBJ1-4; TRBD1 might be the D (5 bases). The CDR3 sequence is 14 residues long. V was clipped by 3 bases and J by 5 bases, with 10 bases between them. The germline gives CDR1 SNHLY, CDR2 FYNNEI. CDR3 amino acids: CASSEDRGNEKLFF. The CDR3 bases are TGTGCCAGCAGTGAGGATAGGGGAAATGAAAAACTGTTTTTT.

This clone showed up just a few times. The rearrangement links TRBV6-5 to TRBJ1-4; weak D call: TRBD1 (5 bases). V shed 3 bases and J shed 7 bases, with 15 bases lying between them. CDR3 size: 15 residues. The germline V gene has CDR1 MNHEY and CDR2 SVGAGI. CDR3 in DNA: TGTGCCAGCAGTTATTCCGGGGCGAGGGGTGAAAAACTGTTTTTT. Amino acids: CASSYSGARGEKLFF.

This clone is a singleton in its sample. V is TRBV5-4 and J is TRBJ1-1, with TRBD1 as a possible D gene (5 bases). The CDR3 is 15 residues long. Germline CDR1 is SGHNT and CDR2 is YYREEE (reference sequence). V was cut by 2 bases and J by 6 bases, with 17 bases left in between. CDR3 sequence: CASSFITGEVAEAFF. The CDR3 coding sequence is TGTGCCAGCAGCTTCATAACGGGGGAGGTCGCTGAAGCTTTCTTT. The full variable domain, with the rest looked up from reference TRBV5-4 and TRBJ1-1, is ETGVTQSPTHLIKTRGQQVTLRCSSQSGHNTVSWYQQALGQGPQFIFQYYREEENGRGNFPPRFSGLQFPNYSSELNVNALELDDSALYLCASSFITGEVAEAFFGQGTRLTVV.

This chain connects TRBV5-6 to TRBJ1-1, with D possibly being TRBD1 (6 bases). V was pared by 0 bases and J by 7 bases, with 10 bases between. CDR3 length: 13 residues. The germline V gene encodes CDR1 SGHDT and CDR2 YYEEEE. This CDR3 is CASSLAGVGEAFF. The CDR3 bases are TGTGCCAGCAGCTTGGCAGGGGTGGGTGAAGCTTTCTTT.

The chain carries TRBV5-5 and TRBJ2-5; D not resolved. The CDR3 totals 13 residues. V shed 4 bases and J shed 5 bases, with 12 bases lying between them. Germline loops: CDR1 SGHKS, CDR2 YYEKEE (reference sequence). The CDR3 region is CASSLYGDETQYF. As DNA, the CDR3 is TGTGCCAGCAGCCTTTATGGGGATGAGACCCAGTACTTC.

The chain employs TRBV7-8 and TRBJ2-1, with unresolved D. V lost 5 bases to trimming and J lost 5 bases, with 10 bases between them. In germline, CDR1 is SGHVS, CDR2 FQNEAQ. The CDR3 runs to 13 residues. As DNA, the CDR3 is TGTGCCAGCAGCCAGGACGGCAACAATGAGCAGTTCTTC. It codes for CASSQDGNNEQFF. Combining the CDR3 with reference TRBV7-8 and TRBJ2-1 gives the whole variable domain GAGVSQSPRYKVAKRGQDVALRCDPISGHVSLFWYQQALGQGPEFLTYFQNEAQLDKSGLPSDRFFAERPEGSVSTLKIQRTQQEDSAVYLCASSQDGNNEQFFGPGTRLTVL.

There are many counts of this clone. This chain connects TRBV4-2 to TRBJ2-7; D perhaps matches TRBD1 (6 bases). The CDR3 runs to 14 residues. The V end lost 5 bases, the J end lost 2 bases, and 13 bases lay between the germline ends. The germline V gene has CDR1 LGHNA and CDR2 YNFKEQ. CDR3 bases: TGTGCCAGCAGCGGGGACACTCGGGCCTACGAGCAGTACTTC. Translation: CASSGDTRAYEQYF.

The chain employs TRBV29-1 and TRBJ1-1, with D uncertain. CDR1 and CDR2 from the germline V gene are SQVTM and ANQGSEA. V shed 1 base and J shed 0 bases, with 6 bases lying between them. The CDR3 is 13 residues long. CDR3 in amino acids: CSVEGRMNTEAFF. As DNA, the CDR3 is TGCAGCGTTGAAGGACGGATGAACACTGAAGCTTTCTTT.

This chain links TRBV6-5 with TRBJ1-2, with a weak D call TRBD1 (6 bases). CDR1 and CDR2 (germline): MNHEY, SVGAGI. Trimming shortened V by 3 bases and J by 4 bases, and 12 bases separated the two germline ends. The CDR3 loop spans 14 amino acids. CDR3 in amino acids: CASSYRQASYGYTF. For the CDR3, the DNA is TGTGCCAGCAGTTATCGACAGGCTAGCTATGGCTACACCTTC.

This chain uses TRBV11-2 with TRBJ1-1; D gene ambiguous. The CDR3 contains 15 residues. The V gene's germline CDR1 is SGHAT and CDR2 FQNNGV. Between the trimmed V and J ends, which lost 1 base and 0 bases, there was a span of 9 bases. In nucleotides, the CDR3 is TGTGCCAGCAGCTTAGGGGCAGGAGTGAACACTGAAGCTTTCTTT. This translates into CASSLGAGVNTEAFF.

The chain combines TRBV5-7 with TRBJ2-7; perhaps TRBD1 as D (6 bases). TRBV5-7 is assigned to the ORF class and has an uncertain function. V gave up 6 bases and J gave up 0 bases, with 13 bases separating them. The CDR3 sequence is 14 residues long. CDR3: CASIRDTSSYEQYF. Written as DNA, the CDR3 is TGTGCCAGCATCCGGGACACGAGCTCCTACGAGCAGTACTTC.